This T cell receptor (beta chain) was sequenced in a study of T cell responses to AZD1222 COVID-19 vaccine. Overall study findings and caveats: Reportedly, nearly half the spike-specific TCRs target unmutated variant regions. Donor demographics were predominantly white British with a female majority; clonal diversity may be underestimated.

The table came from immunoSEQ multiplex PCR; TCRdb's copy has only in-frame clones and leaves some out. The table lists 130,000 to 150,000 clones, 88% of them singletons. In the case of this clone: Its antigen is as yet unknown.

CDR1 DFQATT and CDR2 SNEGSKA come from the germline V gene (reference sequence). Trimming removed 3 bases from V and 4 bases from J; junction bases left unmatched: 9. The CDR3 is 15 amino acids. This rearrangement joins TRBV20-1 to TRBJ2-3; 8 nucleotides align to TRBD2. The receptor's source is an adult in good health. Material: peripheral blood, obtained on day 0 of AZD1222 vaccination. The CDR3, as DNA: TGCAGTGCTAGTGGCCAAGCGGGGGTTGCAGATACGCAGTATTTT. This codes for CSASGQAGVADTQYF.